One and the same sample provided the 4 T cell receptor beta chains below, sequenced in a study of early T cells in non-severe SARS-CoV-2 infection. MiXCR, applied by TCRdb to the 5' RACE reads, yields one record per CDR3 protein. This sample yields 46,000 or so distinct CDR3 sequences, of which 13% are seen a single time; roughly 10% belongs to the top ten. Material: whole blood. The receptors stem from an adult who was a healthcare worker with PCR-confirmed SARS-CoV-2 infection or an uninfected control (not recorded which).

This clonotype has a handful of counts. The CDR3 region has the DNA TGTGCCAGCAGCTTTGCGGGAAATCAGCCCCAGCATTTT. Its translation is CASSFAGNQPQHF. The chain employs TRBV7-9 and TRBJ1-5; no firm D call. The ends were cut back, 3 bases at V and 4 bases at J, with 7 bases in the middle. The CDR3 extends over 13 amino acids. CDR1 is SEHNR, CDR2 FQNEAQ, per germline (reference sequence).

A few counts support this clonotype. The chain joins TRBV3-1 to TRBJ2-1; no clear D gene. V was shortened by 4 bases and J by 8 bases, with 21 bases between the two germline ends. CDR1 is LGHDT and CDR2 is YNNKEL in the germline V gene (reference sequence). This CDR3 is built from 16 residues. The DNA for the CDR3 is TGTGCCAGCAGCCGCCCCAGGAGAGAAGGAAACCATGAGCAGTTCTTC. Encoded protein: CASSRPRREGNHEQFF.

This chain joins TRBV12-3 or TRBV12-4 and TRBJ1-5; maybe TRBD1 (5 bases). The CDR3 covers 15 residues. V lost 3 bases, J lost 5 bases, and 14 bases lay in between. Here the CDR3 reads CASSLDRGGYQPQHF. CDR3 DNA sequence: TGTGCCAGCAGTTTGGATAGGGGAGGTTATCAGCCCCAGCATTTT.

This clonotype was found a few times. This chain joins TRBV5-1 and TRBJ2-2; TRBD2 is a possible D gene (6 bases). Germline assignment: CDR1 SGHRS and CDR2 YFSETQ. V lost 1 base and J 6 bases, leaving 13 bases between the germline ends. This CDR3 contains 15 residues. The CDR3: CASSLPSGAAGELFF. CDR3 nucleotides: TGCGCCAGCAGCTTGCCATCGGGAGCAGCCGGGGAGCTGTTTTTT.